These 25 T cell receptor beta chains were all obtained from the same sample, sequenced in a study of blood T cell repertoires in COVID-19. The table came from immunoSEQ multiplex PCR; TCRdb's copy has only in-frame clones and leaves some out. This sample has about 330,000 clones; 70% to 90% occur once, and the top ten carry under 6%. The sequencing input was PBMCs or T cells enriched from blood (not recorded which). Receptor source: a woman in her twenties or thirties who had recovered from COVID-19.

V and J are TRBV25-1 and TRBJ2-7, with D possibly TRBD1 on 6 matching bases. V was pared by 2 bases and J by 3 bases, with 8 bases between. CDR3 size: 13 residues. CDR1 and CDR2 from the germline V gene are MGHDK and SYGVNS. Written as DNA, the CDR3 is TGTGCCAGCAGTGAACCGGACAGCTACGAGCAGTACTTC. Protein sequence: CASSEPDSYEQYF.

The CDR3 loop reads CASSLRVGTEAFF. The CDR3 DNA sequence: TGTGCCAGCAGTTTGCGGGTTGGGACTGAAGCTTTCTTT. The V and J genes are TRBV12-3 or TRBV12-4 and TRBJ1-1; unclear D gene. This CDR3 comprises 13 residues. The V end lost 3 bases, the J end lost 5 bases, and 10 bases lay between the germline ends.

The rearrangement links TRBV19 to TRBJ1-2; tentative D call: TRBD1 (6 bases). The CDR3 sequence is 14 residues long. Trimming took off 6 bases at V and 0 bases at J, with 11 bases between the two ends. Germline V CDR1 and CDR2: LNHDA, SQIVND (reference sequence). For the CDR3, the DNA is TGTGCCAGTAGCCTACAGGGACCTAACTATGGCTACACCTTC. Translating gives CASSLQGPNYGYTF.

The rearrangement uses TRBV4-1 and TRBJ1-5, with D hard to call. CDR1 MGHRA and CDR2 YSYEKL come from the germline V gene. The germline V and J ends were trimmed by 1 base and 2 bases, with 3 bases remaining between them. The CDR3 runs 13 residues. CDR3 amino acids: CASSQGGNQPQHF. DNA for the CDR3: TGCGCCAGCAGCCAAGGAGGCAATCAGCCCCAGCATTTT.

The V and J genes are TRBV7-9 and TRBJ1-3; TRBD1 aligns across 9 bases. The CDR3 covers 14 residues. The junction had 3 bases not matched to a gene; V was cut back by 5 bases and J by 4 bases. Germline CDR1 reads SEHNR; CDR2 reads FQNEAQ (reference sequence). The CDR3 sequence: CASSTTGGGNTIYF. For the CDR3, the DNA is TGTGCCAGCAGCACGACAGGGGGAGGAAACACCATATATTTT.

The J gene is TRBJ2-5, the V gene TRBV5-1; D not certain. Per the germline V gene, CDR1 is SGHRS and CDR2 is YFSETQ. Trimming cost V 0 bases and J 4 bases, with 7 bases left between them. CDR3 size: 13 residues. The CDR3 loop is CASSLGFGETQYF. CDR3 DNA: TGCGCCAGCAGCTTGGGATTCGGAGAGACCCAGTACTTC.

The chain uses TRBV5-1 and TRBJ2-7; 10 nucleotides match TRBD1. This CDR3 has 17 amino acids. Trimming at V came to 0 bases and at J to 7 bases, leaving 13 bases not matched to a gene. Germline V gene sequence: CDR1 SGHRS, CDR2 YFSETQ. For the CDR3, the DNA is TGCGCCAGCAGCTTGGGGTTTTTTAGACAGGGGGCGAGTGAGCAGTACTTC. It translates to CASSLGFFRQGASEQYF.

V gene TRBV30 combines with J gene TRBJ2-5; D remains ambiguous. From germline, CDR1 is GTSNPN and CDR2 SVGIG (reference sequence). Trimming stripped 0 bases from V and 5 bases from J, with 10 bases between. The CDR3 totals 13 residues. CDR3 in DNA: TGTGCCTGGAGTGTACGAGTTCCGGAGACCCAGTACTTC. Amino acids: CAWSVRVPETQYF.

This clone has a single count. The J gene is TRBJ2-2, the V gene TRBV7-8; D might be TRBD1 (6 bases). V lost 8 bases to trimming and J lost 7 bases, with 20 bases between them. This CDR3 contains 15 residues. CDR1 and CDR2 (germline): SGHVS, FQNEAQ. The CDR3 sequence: CASEGVGSHGGELFF. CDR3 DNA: TGTGCCAGCGAGGGGGTAGGGTCCCACGGCGGGGAGCTGTTTTTT.

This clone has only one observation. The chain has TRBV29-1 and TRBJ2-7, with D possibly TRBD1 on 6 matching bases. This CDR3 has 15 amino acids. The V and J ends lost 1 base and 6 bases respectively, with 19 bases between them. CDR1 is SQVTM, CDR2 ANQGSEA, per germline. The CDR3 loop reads CSVEVRSGEGGEQYF. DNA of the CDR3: TGCAGCGTTGAAGTTCGGTCAGGGGAAGGGGGCGAGCAGTACTTC.

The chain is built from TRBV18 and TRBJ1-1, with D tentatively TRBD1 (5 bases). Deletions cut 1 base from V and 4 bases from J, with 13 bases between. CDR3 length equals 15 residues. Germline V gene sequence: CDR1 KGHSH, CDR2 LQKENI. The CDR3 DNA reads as TGTGCCAGCTCACCACTGAAGGGGATTAGCACTGAAGCTTTCTTT. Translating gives CASSPLKGISTEAFF.

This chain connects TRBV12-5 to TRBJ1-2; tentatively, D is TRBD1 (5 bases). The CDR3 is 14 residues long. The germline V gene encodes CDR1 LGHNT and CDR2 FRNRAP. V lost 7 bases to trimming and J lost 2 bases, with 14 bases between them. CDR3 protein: CASVADRTNYGYTF. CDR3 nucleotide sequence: TGTGCTAGTGTTGCCGACAGAACAAACTATGGCTACACCTTC.

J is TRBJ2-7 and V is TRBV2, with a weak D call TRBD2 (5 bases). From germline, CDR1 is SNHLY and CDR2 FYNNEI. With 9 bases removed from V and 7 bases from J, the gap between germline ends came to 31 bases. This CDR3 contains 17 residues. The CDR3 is CASLRGFQEAGTREQYF. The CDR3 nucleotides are TGTGCCAGTCTCCGGGGATTTCAGGAGGCGGGTACTCGGGAGCAGTACTTC.

The CDR3 protein is CASSPRQGAWQPQHF. CDR3 DNA sequence: TGTGCCAGCAGCCCTAGACAGGGGGCCTGGCAGCCCCAGCATTTT. V gene TRBV5-8 combines with J gene TRBJ1-5; 10 nucleotides agree with TRBD1. The CDR3 loop spans 15 amino acids. CDR1 and CDR2 from the germline V gene are SGHTS and YDEGEE. V was pared by 4 bases and J by 7 bases, with 8 bases of the junction left unmatched.

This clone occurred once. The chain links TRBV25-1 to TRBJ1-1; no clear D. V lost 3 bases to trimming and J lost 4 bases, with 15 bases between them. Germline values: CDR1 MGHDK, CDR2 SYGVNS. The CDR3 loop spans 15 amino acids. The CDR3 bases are TGTGCCAGCAGTGACCCGGGGAAGGTTGCCACTGAAGCTTTCTTT. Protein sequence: CASSDPGKVATEAFF.

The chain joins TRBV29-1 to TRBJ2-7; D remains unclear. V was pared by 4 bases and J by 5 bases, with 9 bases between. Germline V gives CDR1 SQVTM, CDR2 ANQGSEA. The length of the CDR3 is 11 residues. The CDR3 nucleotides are TGCAGCGTTGTTACCGCGAACGAGCAGTACTTC. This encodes CSVVTANEQYF.

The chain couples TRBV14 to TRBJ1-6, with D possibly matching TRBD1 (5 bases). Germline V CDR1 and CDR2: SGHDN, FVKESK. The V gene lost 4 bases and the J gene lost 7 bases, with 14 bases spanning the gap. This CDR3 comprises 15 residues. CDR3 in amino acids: CASSLSGGRNSPLHF. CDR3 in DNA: TGTGCCAGCAGCCTATCGGGGGGGAGGAATTCACCCCTCCACTTT.

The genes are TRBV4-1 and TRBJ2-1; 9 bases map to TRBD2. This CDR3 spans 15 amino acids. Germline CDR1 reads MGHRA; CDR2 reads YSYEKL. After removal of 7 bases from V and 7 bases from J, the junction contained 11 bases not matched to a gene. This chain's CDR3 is CASTMRGGGENEQFF. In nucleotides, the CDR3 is TGCGCCAGCACCATGCGGGGCGGGGGGGAGAATGAGCAGTTCTTC.

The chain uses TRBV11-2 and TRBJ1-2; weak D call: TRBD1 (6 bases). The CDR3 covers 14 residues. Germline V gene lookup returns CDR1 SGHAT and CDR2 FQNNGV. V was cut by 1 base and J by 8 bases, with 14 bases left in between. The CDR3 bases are TGTGCCAGCAGCTTAGCTGCAGGGGTAGGGGGCTACACCTTC. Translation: CASSLAAGVGGYTF.

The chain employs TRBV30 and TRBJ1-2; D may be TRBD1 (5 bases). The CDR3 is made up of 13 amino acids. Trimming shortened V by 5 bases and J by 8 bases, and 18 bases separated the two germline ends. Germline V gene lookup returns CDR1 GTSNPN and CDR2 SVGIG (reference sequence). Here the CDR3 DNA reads TGTGCCTGGGGGGGTGCGGCTTTTGGAGGCTACACCTTC. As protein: CAWGGAAFGGYTF.

CDR3 coding DNA: TGTGCCAGCAGCATGGGAGCCCTCAGATATGGCTACACCTTC. Its translation is CASSMGALRYGYTF. The chain is built from TRBV21-1 and TRBJ1-2. TRBV21-1 is shown as a pseudogene. CDR3 length: 14 residues.

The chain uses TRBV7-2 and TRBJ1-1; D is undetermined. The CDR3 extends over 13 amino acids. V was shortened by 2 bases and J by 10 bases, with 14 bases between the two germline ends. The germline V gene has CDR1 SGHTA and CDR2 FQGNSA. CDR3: CASSLYERAAAFF. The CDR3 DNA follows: TGTGCCAGCAGCTTATATGAGAGGGCCGCAGCTTTCTTT.

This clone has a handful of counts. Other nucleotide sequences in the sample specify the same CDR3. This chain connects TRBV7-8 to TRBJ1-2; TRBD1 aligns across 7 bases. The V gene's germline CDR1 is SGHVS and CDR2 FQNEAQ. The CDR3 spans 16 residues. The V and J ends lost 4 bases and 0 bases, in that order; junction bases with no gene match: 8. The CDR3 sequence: CASSSRTGTANYGYTF. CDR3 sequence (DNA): TGTGCCAGCAGCTCAAGAACCGGGACAGCTAACTATGGCTACACCTTC.

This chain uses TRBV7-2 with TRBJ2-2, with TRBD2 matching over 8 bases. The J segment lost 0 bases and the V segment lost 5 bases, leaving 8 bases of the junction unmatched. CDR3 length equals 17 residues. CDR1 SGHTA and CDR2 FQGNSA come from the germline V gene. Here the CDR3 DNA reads TGTGCCAGCAGCCTTCTAGCGGGCAATACGAACACCGGGGAGCTGTTTTTT. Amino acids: CASSLLAGNTNTGELFF.

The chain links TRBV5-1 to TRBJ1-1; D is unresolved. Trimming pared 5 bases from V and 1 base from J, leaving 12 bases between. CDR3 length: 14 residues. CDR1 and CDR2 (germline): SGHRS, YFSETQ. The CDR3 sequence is CASRMEGKNTEAFF. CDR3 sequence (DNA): TGCGCCAGCAGGATGGAGGGCAAGAACACTGAAGCTTTCTTT. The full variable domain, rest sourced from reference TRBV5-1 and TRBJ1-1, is KAGVTQTPRYLIKTRGQQVTLSCSPISGHRSVSWYQQTPGQGLQFLFEYFSETQRNKGNFPGRFSGRQFSNSRSEMNVSTLELGDSALYLCASRMEGKNTEAFFGQGTRLTVV.